The rows below give T cell receptor beta chains drawn from one sample of a study of radiation and T cells in renal cell carcinoma. Data came from immunoSEQ multiplex PCR; TCRdb stores just in-frame clones and leaves some out. Found here are 150,000 or so clones, about 88% of them singletons; the top ten hold around 4%. The sequenced sample was blood, obtained from a patient whose treatment included radiotherapy and nephrectomy. All receptors come from a woman between 70 and 85 years old with renal cell carcinoma. Both conserved end residues are part of each CDR3. A D gene is named only where the DNA matches it firmly. Rows give clone size only sometimes, using once, few, many, or a class for an expanded clone.

V	size	J	D	CDR3	DNA
TRBV27	-	TRBJ2-7	-	CASSFNYEQYF	TGTGCCAGCAGTTTCAACTACGAGCAGTACTTC
TRBV19	-	TRBJ1-2	TRBD1	CASTGTGTFGYTF	TGTGCCAGTACGGGGACAGGCACCTTCGGCTACACCTTC
TRBV30	once	TRBJ2-4	TRBD1	CAWSVGVDRANIQYF	TGTGCCTGGAGCGTAGGGGTGGACAGGGCTAACATTCAGTACTTC
TRBV6-1	-	TRBJ2-6	-	CASSEFMGTGANVLTF	TGTGCCAGCAGTGAATTTATGGGGACCGGGGCCAACGTCCTGACTTTC
TRBV7-6	-	TRBJ1-2	-	CASSPRLIGGYGYTF	TGTGCCAGCAGCCCACGGTTGATTGGGGGCTATGGCTACACCTTC
TRBV27	once	TRBJ2-2	TRBD1	CASSPTGGLGELFF	TGTGCCAGCAGTCCGACAGGGGGACTCGGGGAGCTGTTTTTT
TRBV5-1	-	TRBJ2-5	TRBD1	CASSLRTGQETQYF	TGCGCCAGCAGCTTGAGGACAGGACAGGAGACCCAGTACTTC
TRBV29-1	-	TRBJ1-1	-	CSGGRDTEAFF	TGCAGCGGGGGGAGGGACACTGAAGCTTTCTTT
TRBV15	-	TRBJ1-2	-	CATSRGLMQGRSGGYTF	TGTGCCACCAGCAGAGGCCTGATGCAGGGTAGAAGTGGTGGCTACACCTTC
TRBV7-9	-	TRBJ1-1	TRBD1	CASSLSLSPTGANTEAFF	TGTGCCAGCAGCTTATCCCTTTCCCCGACAGGGGCTAACACTGAAGCTTTCTTT
TRBV7-9	-	TRBJ2-5	TRBD2	CASSLLAGGIEYF	TGTGCCAGCAGCTTACTAGCGGGGGGGATCGAGTACTTC
TRBV15	-	TRBJ2-2	TRBD1	CATSRPGGTGELFF	TGTGCCACCAGCAGACCAGGGGGCACCGGGGAGCTGTTTTTT
TRBV11-2	-	TRBJ1-6	-	CASSLALGRGSPLHF	TGTGCCAGCAGCTTAGCCCTGGGCCGGGGGTCACCCCTCCACTTT
TRBV9	-	TRBJ2-1	-	CASSVGSSGLAEQFF	TGTGCCAGCAGCGTAGGCAGTTCGGGGTTGGCTGAGCAGTTCTTC
TRBV6-1	-	TRBJ2-1	-	CASSVLWSDSYNEQFF	TGTGCCAGCAGTGTGCTCTGGTCCGACAGTTACAATGAGCAGTTCTTC
TRBV5-1	-	TRBJ2-7	TRBD2	CASRQLAGDYEQYF	TGCGCCAGTCGGCAACTAGCGGGGGACTACGAGCAGTACTTC
TRBV7-3	-	TRBJ1-6	-	CASSLNSRSTGSPLHF	TGTGCCAGCAGCTTAAATTCTCGATCCACCGGTTCACCCCTCCACTTT
TRBV5-1	-	TRBJ1-2	-	CASSLGSGSYGYTF	TGCGCCAGCAGCTTGGGCTCAGGGTCCTATGGCTACACCTTC
TRBV10-3	once	TRBJ1-5	TRBD1	CAIRAGTGYSNQPQHF	TGTGCCATCAGAGCCGGGACAGGGTATAGCAATCAGCCCCAGCATTTT
TRBV4-2	-	TRBJ2-7	-	CASSQDRDYEQYF	TGTGCCAGCAGCCAAGATCGCGACTACGAGCAGTACTTC
TRBV6-5	-	TRBJ1-5	TRBD1	CASGTGGSDQPQHF	TGTGCCAGCGGGACAGGGGGCTCCGATCAGCCCCAGCATTTT
TRBV7-2	-	TRBJ2-1	TRBD2	CASSLATSGGSYNEQFF	TGTGCCAGCAGCTTAGCGACTAGCGGGGGGTCTTACAATGAGCAGTTCTTC
TRBV20-1	-	TRBJ1-5	-	CSADGQPQHF	TGCAGTGCCGACGGCCAGCCCCAGCATTTT
TRBV2	-	TRBJ1-5	-	CASSEEYNQPQHF	TGTGCCAGCAGCGAAGAATACAATCAGCCCCAGCATTTT
TRBV5-1	-	TRBJ1-2	-	CASSLALAGTDGYTF	TGCGCCAGCAGCTTGGCCCTCGCAGGGACGGATGGCTACACCTTC
TRBV30	-	TRBJ1-1	-	CACSGLGTEAFF	TGTGCCTGCTCCGGACTGGGGACTGAAGCTTTCTTT